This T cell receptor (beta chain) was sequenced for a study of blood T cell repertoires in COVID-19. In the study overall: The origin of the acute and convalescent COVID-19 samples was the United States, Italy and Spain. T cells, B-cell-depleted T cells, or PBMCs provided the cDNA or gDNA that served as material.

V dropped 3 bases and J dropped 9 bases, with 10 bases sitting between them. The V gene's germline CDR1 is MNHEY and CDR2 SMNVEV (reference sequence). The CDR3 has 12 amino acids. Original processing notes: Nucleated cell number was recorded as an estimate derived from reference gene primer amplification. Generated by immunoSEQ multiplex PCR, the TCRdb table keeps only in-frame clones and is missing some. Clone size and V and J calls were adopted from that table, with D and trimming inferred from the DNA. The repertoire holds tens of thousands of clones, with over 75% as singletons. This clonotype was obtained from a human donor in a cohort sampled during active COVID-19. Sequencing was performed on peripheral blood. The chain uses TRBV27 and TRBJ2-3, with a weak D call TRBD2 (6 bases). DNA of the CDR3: TGTGCCAGCAGTTTTCTTGCGGGGACGCAGTATTTT. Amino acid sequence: CASSFLAGTQYF.